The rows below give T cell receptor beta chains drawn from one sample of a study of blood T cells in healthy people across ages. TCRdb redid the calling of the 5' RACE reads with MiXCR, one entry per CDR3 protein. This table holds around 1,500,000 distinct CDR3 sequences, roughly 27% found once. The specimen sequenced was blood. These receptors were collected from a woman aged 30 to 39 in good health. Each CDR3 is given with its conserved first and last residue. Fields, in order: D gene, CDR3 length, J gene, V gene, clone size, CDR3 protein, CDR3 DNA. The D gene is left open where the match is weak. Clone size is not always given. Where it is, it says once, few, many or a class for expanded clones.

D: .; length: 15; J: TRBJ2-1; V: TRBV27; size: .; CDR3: CASHTTAATYNEQFF; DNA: TGTGCCAGCCACACCACAGCGGCAACCTACAATGAGCAGTTCTTC
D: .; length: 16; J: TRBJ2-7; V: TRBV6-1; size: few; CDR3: CASSETPGTYSCEQYF; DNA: TGTGCCAGCAGTGAAACCCCCGGGACTTACTCCTGCGAGCAGTACTTC
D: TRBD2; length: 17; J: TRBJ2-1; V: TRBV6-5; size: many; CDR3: CASSSPAASGGAGEQFF; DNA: TGTGCCAGCAGTTCCCCTGCGGCTAGCGGGGGGGCCGGTGAGCAGTTCTTC
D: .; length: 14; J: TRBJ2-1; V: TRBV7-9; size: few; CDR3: CASSPTDGGGGQFF; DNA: TGTGCCAGCAGCCCGACGGACGGAGGCGGCGGGCAGTTCTTC
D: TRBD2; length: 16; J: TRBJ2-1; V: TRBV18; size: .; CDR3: CASSPAASGLVNEQFF; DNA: TGTGCCAGCTCACCCGCGGCTAGCGGGTTAGTCAATGAGCAGTTCTTC
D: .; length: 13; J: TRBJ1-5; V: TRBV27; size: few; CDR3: CASSLRTYQPQHF; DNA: TGTGCCAGCAGTTTAAGGACTTATCAGCCCCAGCATTTT
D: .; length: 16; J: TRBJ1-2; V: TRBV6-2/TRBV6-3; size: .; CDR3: CASSYSGAGDLYGYTF; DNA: TGTGCCAGCAGTTACTCAGGGGCAGGGGACCTCTATGGCTACACCTTC
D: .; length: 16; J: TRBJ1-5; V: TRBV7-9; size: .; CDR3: CASSLWGQGDSQPQHF; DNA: TGTGCCAGCAGCTTATGGGGTCAGGGAGATAGTCAGCCCCAGCATTTT
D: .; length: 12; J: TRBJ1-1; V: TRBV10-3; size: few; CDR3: CAIGVPNTEAFF; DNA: TGTGCCATCGGGGTACCGAACACTGAAGCTTTCTTT
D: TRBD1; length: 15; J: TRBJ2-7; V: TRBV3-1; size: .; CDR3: CASSQGDRASYEQYF; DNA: TGTGCCAGCAGCCAAGGGGACAGGGCCTCCTACGAGCAGTACTTC
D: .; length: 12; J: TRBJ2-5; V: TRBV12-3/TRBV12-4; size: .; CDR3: CASSQGLKTQYF; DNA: TGTGCCAGCAGCCAGGGTCTGAAGACCCAGTACTTC
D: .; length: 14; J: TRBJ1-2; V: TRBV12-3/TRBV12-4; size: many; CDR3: CASSLVRDGYGYTF; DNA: TGTGCCAGCAGTTTAGTTCGGGACGGCTATGGCTACACCTTC
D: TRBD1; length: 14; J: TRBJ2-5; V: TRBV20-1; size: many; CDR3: CSAYRDRGSRTQYF; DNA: TGCAGTGCTTACCGGGACAGGGGGTCCCGGACCCAGTACTTC
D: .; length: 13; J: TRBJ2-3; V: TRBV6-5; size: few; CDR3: CASSYLRSDTQYF; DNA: TGTGCCAGCAGTTACTTGAGATCAGATACGCAGTATTTT
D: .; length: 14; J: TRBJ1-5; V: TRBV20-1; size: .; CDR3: CSAGAGYSNQPQHF; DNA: TGCAGTGCGGGTGCGGGTTATAGCAATCAGCCCCAGCATTTT
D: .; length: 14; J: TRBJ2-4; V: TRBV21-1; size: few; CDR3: CATQTLTSVNIQYF; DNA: TGTGCCACCCAGACCTTGACTAGCGTAAACATTCAGTACTTC
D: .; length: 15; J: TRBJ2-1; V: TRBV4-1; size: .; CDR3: CASSQVRFSYNEQFF; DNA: TGCGCCAGCAGCCAAGTAAGGTTCTCCTACAATGAGCAGTTCTTC
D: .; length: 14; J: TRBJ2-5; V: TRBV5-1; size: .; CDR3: CASSRVSPQETQYF; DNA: TGCGCCAGCAGTCGTGTGAGCCCTCAAGAGACCCAGTACTTC
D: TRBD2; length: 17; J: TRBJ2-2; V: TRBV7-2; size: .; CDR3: CASSLAGLAGNTGELFF; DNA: TGTGCCAGCAGCTTAGCGGGACTAGCGGGGAACACCGGGGAGCTGTTTTTT
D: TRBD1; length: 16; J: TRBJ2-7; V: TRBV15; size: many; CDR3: CATSRAGDRAPYEQYF; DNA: TGTGCCACCAGCAGGGCAGGGGACAGGGCGCCCTACGAGCAGTACTTC
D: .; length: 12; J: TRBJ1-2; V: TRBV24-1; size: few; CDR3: CATSDFLATYTF; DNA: TGTGCCACCAGTGATTTCTTGGCGACCTACACCTTC
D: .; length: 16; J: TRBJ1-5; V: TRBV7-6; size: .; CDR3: CASSETEGNLNQPQHF; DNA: TGTGCCAGCAGCGAGACGGAAGGGAACCTAAATCAGCCCCAGCATTTT
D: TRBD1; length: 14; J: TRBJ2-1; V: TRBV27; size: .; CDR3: CASGLTGPYNEQFF; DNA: TGTGCCAGCGGATTGACAGGGCCCTACAATGAGCAGTTCTTC
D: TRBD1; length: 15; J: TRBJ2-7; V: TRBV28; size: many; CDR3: CASSLAGGLSYEQYF; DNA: TGTGCCAGCAGTTTAGCAGGGGGCCTCTCCTACGAGCAGTACTTC
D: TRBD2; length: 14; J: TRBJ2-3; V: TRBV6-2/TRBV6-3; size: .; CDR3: CATHSSGTRDTQYF; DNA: TGTGCCACCCACTCTAGCGGGACGCGGGATACGCAGTATTTT
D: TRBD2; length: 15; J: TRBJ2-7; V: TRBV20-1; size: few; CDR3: CSAPPSGRVPGEQYF; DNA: TGCAGTGCCCCTCCTAGCGGGAGGGTTCCAGGCGAGCAGTACTTC
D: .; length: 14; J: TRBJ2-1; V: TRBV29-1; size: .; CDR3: CSVGRQGRKNEQFF; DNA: TGCAGCGTTGGACGGCAGGGGCGGAAGAATGAGCAGTTCTTC
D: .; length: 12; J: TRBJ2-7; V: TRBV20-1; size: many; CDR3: CSAKLGGYEQYF; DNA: TGCAGTGCTAAACTAGGGGGCTACGAGCAGTACTTC
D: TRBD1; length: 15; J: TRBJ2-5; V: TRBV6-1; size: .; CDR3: CASTRGDRVQETQYF; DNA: TGTGCCAGCACCCGCGGGGACAGGGTTCAAGAGACCCAGTACTTC
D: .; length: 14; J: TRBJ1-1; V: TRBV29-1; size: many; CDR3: CSVEVRGLNTEAFF; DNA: TGCAGCGTTGAAGTAAGGGGTCTGAACACTGAAGCTTTCTTT
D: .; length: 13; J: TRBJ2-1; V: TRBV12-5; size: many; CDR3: CASAPRREYEQFF; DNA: TGTGCTAGTGCCCCTAGGAGAGAGTATGAGCAGTTCTTC
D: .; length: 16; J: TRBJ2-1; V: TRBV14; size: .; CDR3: CASSQVAWDLYNEQFF; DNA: TGTGCCAGCAGCCAAGTTGCGTGGGACTTGTACAATGAGCAGTTCTTC
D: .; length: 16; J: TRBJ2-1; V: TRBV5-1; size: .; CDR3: CASRLAGRGQYNEQFF; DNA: TGCGCCAGCAGATTGGCGGGGCGGGGACAATACAATGAGCAGTTCTTC
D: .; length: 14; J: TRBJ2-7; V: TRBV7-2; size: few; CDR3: CASSLGLVQNEQYF; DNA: TGTGCCAGCAGCTTAGGCTTGGTACAGAACGAGCAGTACTTC
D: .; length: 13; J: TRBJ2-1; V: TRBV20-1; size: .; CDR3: CSARERAYNEQFF; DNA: TGCAGTGCGCGTGAGCGGGCATACAATGAGCAGTTCTTC
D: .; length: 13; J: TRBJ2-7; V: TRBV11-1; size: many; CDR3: CASSSGIGYEQYF; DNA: TGTGCCAGCAGCTCCGGGATAGGCTACGAGCAGTACTTC
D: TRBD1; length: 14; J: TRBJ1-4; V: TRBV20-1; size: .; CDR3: CSAREGQGAEKLFF; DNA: TGCAGTGCTAGAGAGGGACAGGGGGCCGAAAAACTGTTTTTT
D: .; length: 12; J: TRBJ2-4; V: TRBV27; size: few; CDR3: CASRATRNIQYF; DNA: TGTGCCAGCAGAGCCACCCGAAATATTCAGTACTTC
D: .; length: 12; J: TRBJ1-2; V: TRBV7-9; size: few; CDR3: CASSFYTYGYTF; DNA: TGTGCCAGCAGCTTTTACACATATGGCTACACCTTC
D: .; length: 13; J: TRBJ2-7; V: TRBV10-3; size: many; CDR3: CAISVSGLSEQYF; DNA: TGTGCCATCAGTGTAAGTGGGTTGAGCGAGCAGTACTTC
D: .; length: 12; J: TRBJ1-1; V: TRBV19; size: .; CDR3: CASSPPARKAFF; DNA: TGTGCCAGTAGCCCTCCGGCCCGAAAAGCTTTCTTT
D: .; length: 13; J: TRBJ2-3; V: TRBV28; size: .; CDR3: CASSVATRSTQYF; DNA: TGTGCCAGCAGTGTAGCGACTAGATCCACGCAGTATTTT
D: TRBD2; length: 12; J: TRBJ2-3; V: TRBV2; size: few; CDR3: CASSISGRAQYF; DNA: TGTGCCAGCAGCATTAGCGGGAGGGCGCAGTATTTT
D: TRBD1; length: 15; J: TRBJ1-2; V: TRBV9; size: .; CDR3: CASSDTGGLNYGYTF; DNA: TGTGCCAGCAGCGATACAGGGGGCCTTAACTATGGCTACACCTTC
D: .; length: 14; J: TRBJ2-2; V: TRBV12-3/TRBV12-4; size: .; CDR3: CASSLGRYTGELFF; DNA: TGTGCCAGCAGTTTAGGGAGATACACCGGGGAGCTGTTTTTT
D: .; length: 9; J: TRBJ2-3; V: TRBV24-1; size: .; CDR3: CATRDTQYF; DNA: TGTGCCACCAGGGATACGCAGTATTTT
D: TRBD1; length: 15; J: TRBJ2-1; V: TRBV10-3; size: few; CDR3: CAIRRGQETINEQFF; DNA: TGTGCCATCAGAAGGGGACAGGAGACTATCAATGAGCAGTTCTTC
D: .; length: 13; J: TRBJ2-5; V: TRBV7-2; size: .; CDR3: CASSSSGVAPQYF; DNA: TGTGCCAGCAGCTCAAGCGGAGTAGCGCCCCAGTACTTC
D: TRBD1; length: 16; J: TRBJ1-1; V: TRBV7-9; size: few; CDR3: CASSLGGTGMNTEAFF; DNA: TGTGCCAGCAGCTTAGGGGGGACAGGGATGAATACTGAAGCTTTCTTT
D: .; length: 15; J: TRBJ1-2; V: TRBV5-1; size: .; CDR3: CASSSAVGVGEGYTF; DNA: TGCGCCAGCAGCTCGGCGGTTGGGGTGGGGGAAGGCTACACCTTC
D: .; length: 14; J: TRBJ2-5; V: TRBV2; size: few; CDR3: CASSPDYVGETQYF; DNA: TGTGCCAGCAGCCCGGACTATGTGGGAGAGACCCAGTACTTC
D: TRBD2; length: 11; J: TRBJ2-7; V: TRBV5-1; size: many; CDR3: CASSGDYEQYF; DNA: TGTGCCAGCAGCGGGGACTACGAGCAGTACTTC